A single sample gave rise to the 26 T cell receptor beta chains below, sequenced in a study of shared clonotypes between healthy human individuals. Generated by immunoSEQ multiplex PCR, the TCRdb table keeps only in-frame clones and is missing some. The table records approximately 1,500,000 clones, around 98% of them present only once. Sequenced sample: naive CD4+ T cells sorted from blood. Subset denoted: CD45RA+ positively selected. The receptors derive from a man aged 25-45 years in good health.

The gene calls are TRBV5-1 and TRBJ2-1; the match to TRBD2 covers 10 bases. Germline V gene data show CDR1 as SGHRS and CDR2 as YFSETQ. Trimming at V came to 7 bases and at J to 4 bases, leaving 8 bases not matched to a gene. CDR3 length: 15 amino acids. DNA for the CDR3: TGCGCCAGCGTACTTACTAGCGGGATATACAATGAGCAGTTCTTC. Protein sequence: CASVLTSGIYNEQFF.

The chain links TRBV2 to TRBJ2-3, with TRBD2 matching over 7 bases. Germline-derived CDR1 and CDR2 are SNHLY and FYNNEI. CDR3 length equals 14 residues. V lost 3 bases and J lost 1; bases outside the gene matches: 1. The CDR3 sequence is CASSDREGTDTQYF. The CDR3 nucleotides are TGTGCCAGCAGTGACCGGGAGGGCACAGATACGCAGTATTTT.

The CDR3 loop is CASSTRGLAEKLFF. In DNA, the CDR3 is TGTGCCAGCAGTACCAGGGGGCTCGCGGAAAAACTGTTTTTT. The V call is TRBV7-2, the J call TRBJ1-4; 8 bases are shared with TRBD1. Germline lookup yields CDR1 SGHTA and CDR2 FQGNSA. With V trimmed by 6 bases and J by 8 bases, 8 bases remained unmatched. This CDR3 contains 14 residues.

This chain uses TRBV12-5 with TRBJ1-1; the D is unclear. Trimming removed 5 bases at V and 7 bases at J, with 29 bases between. The CDR3 spans 18 residues. The germline gives CDR1 LGHNT, CDR2 FRNRAP. CDR3 protein: CASGPNLRSSTGGDEAFF. Here the CDR3 DNA reads TGTGCTAGTGGTCCAAACCTCCGGTCTTCTACTGGCGGGGATGAAGCTTTCTTT.

The rearrangement links TRBV9 to TRBJ2-5, with D tentatively TRBD2 (6 bases). Germline V CDR1 and CDR2: SGDLS, YYNGEE. V was clipped by 0 bases and J by 4 bases, with 13 bases between them. The CDR3 runs 15 residues. The CDR3 nucleotides are TGTGCCAGCAGCGTAGGGGGGGTCTACGGAGAGACCCAGTACTTC. This gives the protein CASSVGGVYGETQYF.

To note about this clone: Within the sample, other DNA sequences also encode this same CDR3. The chain is built from TRBV19 and TRBJ1-1; D is uncertain. CDR3 length: 13 amino acids. Per germline, CDR1 LNHDA and CDR2 SQIVND (reference sequence). The V and J ends lost 7 bases and 0 bases respectively, with 9 bases between them. CDR3 DNA sequence: TGTGCCAGTATTGGTCAGATGAACACTGAAGCTTTCTTT. Its translation: CASIGQMNTEAFF.

The chain couples TRBV29-1 to TRBJ2-3; D is undetermined. Germline values: CDR1 SQVTM, CDR2 ANQGSEA. The germline V and J ends were trimmed by 4 bases and 0 bases, with 11 bases remaining between them. The CDR3 covers 14 residues. As DNA, the CDR3 is TGCAGCGTTGTTGGCGTGGGGAGCACAGATACGCAGTATTTT. Protein product: CSVVGVGSTDTQYF.

V usage is TRBV10-2 and J usage is TRBJ2-3, with 10 bases identical to TRBD2. Trimming cost V 6 bases and J 2 bases; bases outside gene matches: 5. The CDR3 sequence is 15 residues long. Germline V gene lookup returns CDR1 WSHSY and CDR2 SAAADI. CDR3 amino acids: CASSLAGGPTDTQYF. In DNA, the CDR3 is TGCGCCAGCAGCTTAGCGGGAGGCCCCACAGATACGCAGTATTTT.

This clone has a single count. This chain joins TRBV6-1 and TRBJ2-7; 7 bases are shared with TRBD2. The CDR3 consists of 14 residues. The V and J ends lost 1 base and 4 bases, in that order; junction bases with no gene match: 4. The germline V gene has CDR1 MNHNS and CDR2 SASEGT. CDR3 sequence: CASSEGGLLYEQYF. As DNA, the CDR3 is TGTGCCAGCAGTGAAGGGGGACTACTATACGAGCAGTACTTC.

J is TRBJ2-3 and V is TRBV11-3, with D perhaps assigned TRBD1 or TRBD2 (7 bases each). Trimming left V 5 bases short and J 4 bases short, with 13 bases between. Germline V gene data show CDR1 as SGHNT and CDR2 as YENEEA. This CDR3 comprises 14 residues. This CDR3 reads CASSPGGVADTQYF. CDR3 sequence (DNA): TGTGCCAGCAGCCCAGGGGGGGTGGCAGATACGCAGTATTTT.

This clone was seen just once. The rearrangement links TRBV11-2 to TRBJ2-3; TRBD2 agrees at 10 bases. The germline gives CDR1 SGHAT, CDR2 FQNNGV. CDR3 length equals 16 residues. The V segment lost 5 bases and the J segment 4 bases; nucleotides outside the gene matches: 9. CDR3 sequence: CASSQIAGGGADTQYF. CDR3 in DNA: TGTGCCAGCAGCCAAATAGCGGGAGGTGGGGCAGATACGCAGTATTTT.

The chain links TRBV30 to TRBJ1-1; D unresolved. The CDR3 sequence is 13 residues long. Germline V lookup: CDR1 GTSNPN, CDR2 SVGIG (reference sequence). V lost 1 base to trimming and J lost 1 base, with 7 bases between them. The CDR3, as DNA: TGTGCCTGGAGTGCCAAAGGGAACACTGAAGCTTTCTTT. Translated, it gives CAWSAKGNTEAFF.

Comment on this clone: The sample holds other DNA sequences that translate to the same CDR3. The chain is built from TRBV29-1 and TRBJ2-7, with D maybe TRBD1 (5 bases). The V end lost 6 bases, the J end lost 2 bases, and 11 bases lay between the germline ends. The CDR3 has 12 amino acids. Per the germline V gene, CDR1 is SQVTM and CDR2 is ANQGSEA. CDR3 amino acids: CSVRQSPYEQYF. For the CDR3, the DNA is TGCAGCGTACGACAGAGTCCCTACGAGCAGTACTTC.

Only one count was recorded for this clone. This chain links TRBV21-1 with TRBJ2-1; the table's D gene call, TRBD2, was not cross checked with the DNA. TRBV21-1 is a pseudogene. CDR3 length: 15 amino acids. In DNA, the CDR3 is TGTGCCAGCATCGTGAGTTATGAGCGCTACAATGAGCAGTTCTTC. Translating it yields CASIVSYERYNEQFF.

The V and J genes are TRBV14 and TRBJ2-7; no definite D call. Germline CDR1 reads SGHDN; CDR2 reads FVKESK. The CDR3 sequence is 16 residues long. The V end was cut by 1 base, the J end by 4 bases, with 17 bases between. The CDR3 nucleotides read TGTGCCAGCAGCCAAGTCCCCTTGTCTATTCGTTACGAGCAGTACTTC. Translated: CASSQVPLSIRYEQYF.

The CDR3: CASSDWTSYTQYF. In DNA form, the CDR3 reads TGTGCCAGCAGTGACTGGACTAGCTATACCCAGTACTTC. The chain employs TRBV6-4 and TRBJ2-5; 8 nucleotides line up with TRBD2. Germline V lookup: CDR1 MRHNA, CDR2 SNTAGT. V trimming: 1 base; J trimming: 8 bases; junction bases outside the gene matches: 3. CDR3 length: 13 amino acids.

V and J are TRBV27 and TRBJ2-7; D tentatively reads TRBD1 or TRBD2 (5 bases each). CDR1 and CDR2 from the germline V gene are MNHEY and SMNVEV (reference sequence). CDR3 length equals 17 residues. The V end was cut by 4 bases, the J end by 3 bases, with 22 bases between. The CDR3 bases are TGTGCCAGCAGTTCCTCGGGACGCCCGCCTACATACTACGAGCAGTACTTC. As protein: CASSSSGRPPTYYEQYF.

This sequence joins TRBV5-4 and TRBJ2-7; the D is unclear. V gave up 0 bases and J gave up 1 base, with 11 bases separating them. The CDR3 loop spans 15 amino acids. CDR1 SGHNT and CDR2 YYREEE come from the germline V gene (reference sequence). The DNA of the CDR3 is TGTGCCAGCAGCTTGGTAGGCCCGGGTTCCTACGAGCAGTACTTC. Protein sequence: CASSLVGPGSYEQYF.

The chain couples TRBV5-1 to TRBJ2-3; tentative D call: TRBD2 (6 bases). The germline V gene encodes CDR1 SGHRS and CDR2 YFSETQ. V gave up 3 bases and J gave up 5 bases, with 13 bases separating them. There are 14 residues in the CDR3. This CDR3 reads CASSSLIAEDTQYF. The CDR3 DNA sequence: TGCGCCAGCAGCTCCCTCATAGCGGAAGATACGCAGTATTTT.

This clone was found once. The chain recombines TRBV5-5 with TRBJ2-1; D gene ambiguous. V lost 6 bases and J 9 bases, leaving 19 bases between the germline ends. The CDR3 contains 14 residues. Per the germline V gene, CDR1 is SGHKS and CDR2 is YYEKEE (reference sequence). The CDR3 spells CASTLLNSISEQFF. DNA of the CDR3: TGTGCCAGCACCCTCCTAAACTCGATATCTGAGCAGTTCTTC.

V is TRBV10-3 and J is TRBJ2-2; TRBD1 agrees at 10 bases. Germline V gene data show CDR1 as ENHRY and CDR2 as SYGVKD. V gave up 9 bases and J gave up 6 bases; unmatched junction bases: 1. The CDR3 covers 12 residues. CDR3 in amino acids: CAIGQGAGELFF. The CDR3 nucleotides read TGTGCCATTGGACAGGGGGCCGGGGAGCTGTTTTTT.

The rearrangement links TRBV2 to TRBJ1-1; D is undetermined. Per the germline V gene, CDR1 is SNHLY and CDR2 is FYNNEI. There are 14 residues in the CDR3. The ends were cut back, 5 bases at V and 2 bases at J, with 12 bases in the middle. The CDR3 coding sequence is TGTGCCAGCAGTCCCCTTACCTTAAACACTGAAGCTTTCTTT. This sequence encodes CASSPLTLNTEAFF.

The chain is built from TRBV4-2 and TRBJ2-1; no clear D. Looked up from germline, CDR1 is LGHNA and CDR2 is YNFKEQ. This CDR3 has 15 residues. Trimming removed 1 base from V and 6 bases from J, with 13 bases in between. The CDR3 loop reads CASSQVQLLGNEQFF. The CDR3 DNA reads as TGTGCCAGCAGCCAAGTACAACTTCTTGGCAATGAGCAGTTCTTC.

The chain links TRBV6-1 to TRBJ2-7, with TRBD1 matching 9 bases. V gave up 0 bases and J gave up 4 bases; unmatched junction bases: 4. Germline CDR1 MNHNS, CDR2 SASEGT. The CDR3 loop spans 15 amino acids. In DNA, the CDR3 is TGTGCCAGCAGTGAAGCGGGGACAGGGTGGTACGAGCAGTACTTC. Protein sequence: CASSEAGTGWYEQYF.

This rearrangement joins TRBV6-5 to TRBJ2-7; 8 nucleotides match TRBD2. There are 14 residues in the CDR3. Germline V gene data show CDR1 as MNHEY and CDR2 as SVGAGI. V dropped 8 bases and J dropped 9; count of bases not matched to a gene: 15. The CDR3: CASDVTSVVTGQYF. Written as DNA, the CDR3 is TGTGCCAGCGACGTGACTAGCGTCGTTACAGGGCAGTACTTC.

The chain uses TRBV11-2 and TRBJ1-1; no definite D call. This CDR3 is built from 15 residues. Germline-derived CDR1 and CDR2 are SGHAT and FQNNGV. The V end lost 0 bases, the J end lost 5 bases, and 13 bases lay between the germline ends. This CDR3 reads CASSLEILGHTEAFF. The CDR3 bases are TGTGCCAGCAGCTTAGAAATACTGGGCCATACTGAAGCTTTCTTT.